These 28 T cell receptor beta chains share one sample of origin, sequenced in a study of T cell responses to AZD1222 COVID-19 vaccine. Sequenced by immunoSEQ multiplex PCR; TCRdb stores in-frame clones only, minus some. The sample includes around 130,000 clones, 70% to 90% of them seen just once. This material consisted of peripheral blood, taken 28 days after the second AZD1222 dose. The receptors were gathered from an adult who received the AZD1222 COVID-19 vaccine.

The chain carries TRBV6-5 and TRBJ2-1; 8 nucleotides align to TRBD1. Germline V gene sequence: CDR1 MNHEY, CDR2 SVGAGI. This CDR3 contains 16 residues. V dropped 0 bases and J dropped 6; count of bases not matched to a gene: 7. The CDR3 spells CASSYSPGQGGNEQFF. The DNA for the CDR3 is TGTGCCAGCAGTTACTCCCCTGGACAGGGAGGCAATGAGCAGTTCTTC.

The CDR3 bases are TGTGCCAGCAGGAACAGACTAGCGGGATTTCAGAATGAGCAGTTCTTC. Its translation is CASRNRLAGFQNEQFF. The chain couples TRBV7-2 to TRBJ2-1, with 11 positions matching TRBD2. The V segment lost 6 bases and the J segment 7 bases; nucleotides outside the gene matches: 11. The CDR3 has 16 residues. The germline V gene encodes CDR1 SGHTA and CDR2 FQGNSA.

V is TRBV5-4 and J is TRBJ1-6; 9 nucleotides agree with TRBD1. The CDR3 length is 14 residues. Germline CDR1 SGHNT, CDR2 YYREEE (reference sequence). V was pared by 3 bases and J by 10 bases, with 5 bases of the junction left unmatched. The CDR3 loop is CASSSGTGFSPLHF. In DNA form, the CDR3 reads TGTGCCAGCAGCTCCGGGACAGGGTTCTCACCCCTCCACTTT.

The chain employs TRBV9 and TRBJ1-6; tentative D call: TRBD1 (6 bases). Germline V gene sequence: CDR1 SGDLS, CDR2 YYNGEE. V was clipped by 4 bases and J by 7 bases, with 15 bases between them. This CDR3 region has 15 residues. The CDR3 DNA follows: TGTGCCAGCAGCCTCCGGTCAGGGACAAATTCACCCCTCCACTTT. It specifies CASSLRSGTNSPLHF.

The chain joins TRBV4-1 to TRBJ2-1; D is possibly TRBD1 (6 bases). The CDR3 contains 14 residues. CDR1 MGHRA and CDR2 YSYEKL come from the germline V gene. Trimming took 1 base from V and 10 from J, leaving 14 bases between them. This chain's CDR3 is CASSQAQQGYEQFF. CDR3 coding DNA: TGCGCCAGCAGCCAAGCTCAACAGGGTTACGAGCAGTTCTTC.

CDR3 bases: TGCGCCAGCAGCCAAGAGGAGGGGGGCTACAATGAGCAGTTCTTC. The encoded protein is CASSQEEGGYNEQFF. The chain uses TRBV4-3 and TRBJ2-1, with D perhaps TRBD1 or TRBD2 (6 bases each). V lost 0 bases and J 3 bases, leaving 9 bases between the germline ends. In germline, CDR1 is LGHNA, CDR2 YSLEER. This CDR3 region has 15 residues.

DNA of the CDR3: TGTGCCAGCAGCTTAGGAGGGCTATCCTACGAGCAGTACTTC. Its protein is CASSLGGLSYEQYF. The J gene is TRBJ2-7, the V gene TRBV7-9; TRBD2 might be the D (5 bases). The CDR3 is made up of 14 amino acids. V gave up 1 base and J gave up 1 base, with 8 bases separating them. Per the germline V gene, CDR1 is SEHNR and CDR2 is FQNEAQ (reference sequence).

The gene calls are TRBV6-5 and TRBJ2-7; 11 bases line up with TRBD2. The CDR3 extends over 12 amino acids. Losses at the gene ends were 10 bases for V and 4 bases for J; bases not matched to a gene: 3. In germline, CDR1 is MNHEY, CDR2 SVGAGI. Here the CDR3 reads CATLAGDYEQYF. CDR3 nucleotides: TGTGCCACACTAGCGGGGGATTACGAGCAGTACTTC.

The chain combines TRBV9 with TRBJ2-2; tentatively, D is TRBD2 (5 bases). Germline assignment: CDR1 SGDLS and CDR2 YYNGEE. V was trimmed by 0 bases and J by 7 bases, leaving 7 bases between them. This CDR3 is 13 amino acids long. CDR3 residues: CASSVGTHGELFF. CDR3 nucleotide sequence: TGTGCCAGCAGCGTAGGGACTCACGGGGAGCTGTTTTTT.

This clone was counted a few times. The DNA of the CDR3 is TGTGCCAGCAGCCAAGTTAACGGGGTCTGGTACTTC. Amino acids: CASSQVNGVWYF. J is TRBJ2-4 and V is TRBV14; possibly TRBD2 for D (5 bases). In germline, CDR1 is SGHDN, CDR2 FVKESK. This CDR3 region has 12 residues. V lost 1 base and J lost 15, with 13 bases in between.

V is TRBV24-1 and J is TRBJ2-1; 11 nucleotides agree with TRBD1. Germline CDR1 is KGHDR and CDR2 is SFDVKD. The trim removed 7 bases at V and 8 bases at J, leaving 6 bases unmatched. CDR3 length: 14 amino acids. The CDR3 DNA follows: TGTGCCACCAGGCCGGGACAGGGGGGGGATGAGCAGTTCTTC. This translates into CATRPGQGGDEQFF.

The rearrangement joins TRBV7-3 to TRBJ2-2; 9 nucleotides line up with TRBD2. The V gene's germline CDR1 is SGHTA and CDR2 FQGTGA. The trim removed 5 bases at V and 1 base at J, leaving 5 bases unmatched. The CDR3 runs to 16 residues. CDR3 region: CASSPHSGGNTGELFF. Written as DNA, the CDR3 is TGTGCCAGCAGCCCCCATAGCGGGGGGAACACCGGGGAGCTGTTTTTT.

The rearrangement uses TRBV2 and TRBJ1-5, with 7 bases fitting TRBD1. CDR3 length equals 17 residues. The junction had 10 bases not matched to a gene; V was cut back by 5 bases and J by 0 bases. The germline CDR1 and CDR2 sequences are SNHLY and FYNNEI. CDR3 sequence reads: CASSLEPTGISNQPQHF. CDR3 sequence (DNA): TGTGCCAGCAGTTTAGAACCGACAGGGATTAGCAATCAGCCCCAGCATTTT.

The chain joins TRBV27 to TRBJ2-7; 12 bases fit TRBD2. J was trimmed by 7 bases and V by 6 bases; bases with no gene match: 10. The CDR3 has 15 amino acids. CDR1 and CDR2 (germline): MNHEY, SMNVEV (reference sequence). DNA for the CDR3: TGTGCCAGCAGCCCAGGACTAGCGGGGCCGGGGGAGCAGTACTTC. It translates to CASSPGLAGPGEQYF.

The chain employs TRBV5-1 and TRBJ1-1; TRBD1 aligns across 9 bases. This CDR3 is built from 13 residues. V lost 0 bases and J lost 7; bases outside the gene matches: 1. The germline V gene has CDR1 SGHRS and CDR2 YFSETQ. The CDR3 coding sequence is TGCGCCAGCAGCTTGGGGGACAGGGATGAAGCTTTCTTT. Its translation is CASSLGDRDEAFF.

The J gene is TRBJ1-1, the V gene TRBV7-6; no definite D call. Germline V gene sequence: CDR1 SGHVS, CDR2 FNYEAQ. V lost 5 bases to trimming and J lost 1 base, with 8 bases between them. The CDR3 sequence is 13 residues long. The CDR3 DNA reads TGTGCCAGCAGCCTGACAAAGAACACTGAAGCTTTCTTT. It specifies CASSLTKNTEAFF.

The J gene is TRBJ2-1, the V gene TRBV5-1, with 9 bases aligning to TRBD1. The CDR3 is 15 amino acids. The junction had 7 bases not matched to a gene; V was cut back by 4 bases and J by 5 bases. The germline gives CDR1 SGHRS, CDR2 YFSETQ. CDR3 bases: TGCGCCAGCAGCCAACCGGGACAGGGAAACAATGAGCAGTTCTTC. Encoded protein: CASSQPGQGNNEQFF.

The rearrangement joins TRBV28 to TRBJ2-2, with D perhaps matching TRBD1 (6 bases). The germline V gene encodes CDR1 MDHEN and CDR2 SYDVKM. Trimming left V 7 bases short and J 1 base short, with 13 bases between. The CDR3 length is 15 residues. The CDR3 is CASTPADRNTGELFF. In DNA, the CDR3 is TGTGCCAGCACCCCAGCGGACAGGAACACCGGGGAGCTGTTTTTT.

The chain employs TRBV10-3 and TRBJ1-3; D remains unclear. This CDR3 is 15 amino acids long. Germline loops: CDR1 ENHRY, CDR2 SYGVKD. The V gene lost 0 bases and the J gene lost 4 bases, with 10 bases spanning the gap. The CDR3 nucleotides are TGTGCCATCAGTGAGTCGAGGAGGGCGGGAAACACCATATATTTT. This gives the protein CAISESRRAGNTIYF.

The rearrangement joins TRBV30 to TRBJ1-2; D perhaps matches TRBD1 (6 bases). Trimming removed 0 bases at V and 7 bases at J, with 12 bases between. Germline CDR1 and CDR2: GTSNPN and SVGIG (reference sequence). The CDR3 runs to 13 residues. The CDR3 loop is CAWSVLAGAGYTF. CDR3 DNA: TGTGCCTGGAGTGTATTGGCAGGGGCTGGCTACACCTTC.

The chain has TRBV3-1 (or the pseudogene TRBV3-2) and TRBJ1-5; weak D call: TRBD1 (5 bases). Germline V gene data show CDR1 as LGHDT and CDR2 as YNNKEL (reference sequence). With 2 bases removed from V and 6 bases from J, the gap between germline ends came to 11 bases. The CDR3 length is 14 residues. CDR3: CASSQRRGAQPQHF. The CDR3 DNA follows: TGTGCCAGCAGCCAACGGAGGGGCGCTCAGCCCCAGCATTTT.

This sequence joins TRBV27 and TRBJ1-2; 7 nucleotides align to TRBD1. Germline V CDR1 and CDR2: MNHEY, SMNVEV (reference sequence). The J segment lost 8 bases and the V segment lost 2 bases, leaving 5 bases of the junction unmatched. The CDR3 is made up of 13 amino acids. The CDR3 is CASSLGQEQGYTF. The CDR3 DNA reads TGTGCCAGCAGTTTAGGACAGGAGCAAGGCTACACCTTC.

V gene TRBV30 combines with J gene TRBJ1-2, with D possibly being TRBD1 (6 bases). V lost 5 bases and J 7 bases, leaving 14 bases between the germline ends. Germline-derived CDR1 and CDR2 are GTSNPN and SVGIG (reference sequence). The CDR3 has 12 residues. The CDR3 protein is CAWGRDTSGYTF. The CDR3 nucleotides read TGTGCCTGGGGTCGGGACACTTCTGGCTACACCTTC.

The V call is TRBV19, the J call TRBJ1-2; D perhaps matches TRBD1 (6 bases). CDR1 and CDR2 from the germline V gene are LNHDA and SQIVND (reference sequence). The CDR3 consists of 13 residues. Trimming took off 2 bases at V and 7 bases at J, with 11 bases between the two ends. CDR3 nucleotide sequence: TGTGCCAGTAGTATATGGACAGCTGGTGGCTACACCTTC. Translated: CASSIWTAGGYTF.

The CDR3 nucleotides read TGCGCCAGCCAGGGACTAGCGGGAGTATCAGATACGCAGTATTTT. Its protein product is CASQGLAGVSDTQYF. The V and J genes are TRBV5-1 and TRBJ2-3, with 14 bases matching TRBD2. Germline assignment: CDR1 SGHRS and CDR2 YFSETQ. This CDR3 region has 15 residues. With V trimmed by 7 bases and J by 4 bases, 5 bases remained unmatched.

V and J are TRBV27 and TRBJ1-1; possibly TRBD1 for D (6 bases). The CDR3 is made up of 15 amino acids. Germline CDR1 reads MNHEY; CDR2 reads SMNVEV (reference sequence). V was trimmed by 0 bases and J by 0 bases, leaving 8 bases between them. The chain's CDR3 is CASSLSGGMNTEAFF. As DNA, the CDR3 is TGTGCCAGCAGTTTATCAGGGGGAATGAACACTGAAGCTTTCTTT.

The rearrangement uses TRBV9 and TRBJ2-5, with D possibly matching TRBD2 (6 bases). CDR3 length: 16 amino acids. The germline V gene has CDR1 SGDLS and CDR2 YYNGEE. V lost 1 base, J lost 3 bases, and 16 bases lay in between. This CDR3 is CASSVSPAGSKETQYF. The CDR3 nucleotides are TGTGCCAGCAGCGTATCCCCCGCGGGAAGTAAAGAGACCCAGTACTTC. Full variable domain (outside the CDR3, taken from reference TRBV9 and TRBJ2-5): DSGVTQTPKHLITATGQRVTLRCSPRSGDLSVYWYQQSLDQGLQFLIQYYNGEERAKGNILERFSAQQFPDLHSELNLSSLELGDSALYFCASSVSPAGSKETQYFGPGTRLLVL.

This clone was detected only once. The chain uses TRBV7-8 and TRBJ2-7; tentative D call: TRBD2 (5 bases). The length of the CDR3 is 12 residues. CDR1 and CDR2 (germline): SGHVS, FQNEAQ. Trimming stripped 5 bases from V and 2 bases from J, with 7 bases between. Here the CDR3 DNA reads TGTGCCAGCAGCCCCGGGACCTACGAGCAGTACTTC. The encoded protein is CASSPGTYEQYF.